What follows are 6 T cell receptor beta chains derived from one specimen sequenced in a study of cytomegalovirus exposure and HLA in healthy donors. In the PCR, 60 Vbeta and 13 Jbeta primers were used. Sequencing was performed with immunoSEQ multiplex PCR; in TCRdb, only in-frame clones are kept and a portion is missing. The sample has 200,000 to 250,000 clones; roughly four fifths are singletons. Sequencing was performed on PBMCs. The origin of the receptors is a girl aged 10-17 years in good health and CMV-seronegative.

The rearrangement links TRBV4-1 to TRBJ2-2; D perhaps matches TRBD2 (6 bases). Germline CDR1 and CDR2: MGHRA and YSYEKL. The CDR3 is 16 amino acids. The ends were cut back, 0 bases at V and 4 bases at J, with 12 bases in the middle. CDR3 in DNA: TGCGCCAGCAGCCAAGAATCGGGAGATGTCACCGGGGAGCTGTTTTTT. Encoded protein: CASSQESGDVTGELFF.

V gene TRBV7-2 combines with J gene TRBJ1-4; weak D call: TRBD1 (5 bases). This CDR3 is 15 amino acids long. The V end was cut by 3 bases, the J end by 4 bases, with 12 bases between. Germline CDR1 reads SGHTA; CDR2 reads FQGNSA. CDR3 nucleotides: TGTGCCAGCAGCTTTTCTCAGGGTATTAATGAAAAACTGTTTTTT. Amino acids: CASSFSQGINEKLFF. Full variable domain (rest looked up from reference TRBV7-2 and TRBJ1-4): GAGVSQSPSNKVTEKGKDVELRCDPISGHTALYWYRQSLGQGLEFLIYFQGNSAPDKSGLPSDRFSAERTGGSVSTLTIQRTQQEDSAVYLCASSFSQGINEKLFFGSGTQLSVL.

J is TRBJ2-7 and V is TRBV28; a weak D match, TRBD2 (6 bases). Looked up from germline, CDR1 is MDHEN and CDR2 is SYDVKM. The V end lost 6 bases, the J end lost 2 bases, and 17 bases lay between the germline ends. The CDR3 is 15 residues long. The CDR3 reads CASRKDPGETYEQYF. The CDR3 bases are TGTGCCAGCAGGAAAGACCCGGGAGAGACCTACGAGCAGTACTTC.

The count of this clone is one. This chain connects TRBV27 to TRBJ2-7; 9 bases line up with TRBD1. CDR3 length: 23 residues. Germline-derived CDR1 and CDR2 are MNHEY and SMNVEV (reference sequence). The V gene end was trimmed by 0 bases and the J gene end by 3 bases; junction bases not matched to a gene: 27. The CDR3 sequence is CASSLSGLGQGKRKGAYSYEQYF. CDR3 DNA sequence: TGTGCCAGCAGTTTATCTGGTTTGGGACAGGGTAAGAGAAAGGGGGCGTATAGCTACGAGCAGTACTTC.

This rearrangement joins TRBV5-1 to TRBJ2-1; the D gene is possibly TRBD1 (5 bases). CDR1 is SGHRS and CDR2 is YFSETQ in the germline V gene. The V gene lost 4 bases and the J gene lost 0 bases, with 32 bases spanning the gap. CDR3 length equals 22 residues. The CDR3 DNA sequence: TGCGCCAGCAGCATGCCTAAACCCGGCAACTCACCGGACAAAAGCTCCTACAATGAGCAGTTCTTC. It codes for CASSMPKPGNSPDKSSYNEQFF.

Concerning this clone: Other DNA sequences in the same sample also yield this CDR3. The rearrangement uses TRBV7-2 and TRBJ2-6; D is unclear. This CDR3 has 15 amino acids. Germline V gene sequence: CDR1 SGHTA, CDR2 FQGNSA. Trimming stripped 1 base from V and 1 base from J, with 5 bases between. CDR3 in amino acids: CASSLVSSGANVLTF. CDR3 bases: TGTGCCAGCAGCTTAGTTTCATCTGGGGCCAACGTCCTGACTTTC.